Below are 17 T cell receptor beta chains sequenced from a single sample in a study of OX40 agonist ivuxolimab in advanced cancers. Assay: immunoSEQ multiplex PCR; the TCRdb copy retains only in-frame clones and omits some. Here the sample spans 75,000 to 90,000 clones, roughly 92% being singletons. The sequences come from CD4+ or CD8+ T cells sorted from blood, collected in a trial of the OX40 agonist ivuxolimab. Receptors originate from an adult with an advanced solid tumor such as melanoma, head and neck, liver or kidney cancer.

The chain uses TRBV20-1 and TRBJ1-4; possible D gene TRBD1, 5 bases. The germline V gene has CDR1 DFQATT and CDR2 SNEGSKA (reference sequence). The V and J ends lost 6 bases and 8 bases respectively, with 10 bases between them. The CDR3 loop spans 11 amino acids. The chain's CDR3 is CSAGGREKLFF. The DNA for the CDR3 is TGCAGTGCGGGGGGTCGGGAAAAACTGTTTTTT.

CDR3 sequence (DNA): TGTGCCAGTAGTATTGGGACAGGGAGTTTCTACGAGCAGTACTTC. Translating it yields CASSIGTGSFYEQYF. This chain connects TRBV19 to TRBJ2-7, with TRBD1 matching over 9 bases. V was clipped by 3 bases and J by 3 bases; unmatched bases: 6. CDR3 length: 15 residues. Germline V gene lookup returns CDR1 LNHDA and CDR2 SQIVND (reference sequence).

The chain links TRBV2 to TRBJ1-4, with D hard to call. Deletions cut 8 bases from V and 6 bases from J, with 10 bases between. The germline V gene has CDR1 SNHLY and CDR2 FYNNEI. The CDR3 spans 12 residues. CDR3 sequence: CASGQYYEKLFF. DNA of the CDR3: TGTGCCAGCGGGCAGTACTATGAAAAACTGTTTTTT.

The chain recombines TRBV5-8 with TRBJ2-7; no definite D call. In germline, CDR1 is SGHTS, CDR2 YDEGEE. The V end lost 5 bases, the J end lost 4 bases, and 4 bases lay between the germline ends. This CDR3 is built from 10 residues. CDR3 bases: TGTGCCAGCAGTAGTTACGAGCAGTACTTC. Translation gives CASSSYEQYF.

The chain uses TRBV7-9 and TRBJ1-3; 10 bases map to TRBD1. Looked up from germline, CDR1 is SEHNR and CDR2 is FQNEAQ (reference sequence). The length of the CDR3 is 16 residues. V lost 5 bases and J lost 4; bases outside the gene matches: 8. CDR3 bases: TGTGCCAGCAGCCCAAGGACAGGGGGATCAGGAAACACCATATATTTT. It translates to CASSPRTGGSGNTIYF.

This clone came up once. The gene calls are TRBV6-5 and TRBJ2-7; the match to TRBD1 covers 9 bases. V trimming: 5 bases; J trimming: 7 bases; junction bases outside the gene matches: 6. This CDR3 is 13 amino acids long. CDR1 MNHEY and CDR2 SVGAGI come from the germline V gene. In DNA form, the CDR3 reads TGTGCCAGCAGTACCGGGACAGGGTATGAGCAGTACTTC. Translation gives CASSTGTGYEQYF.

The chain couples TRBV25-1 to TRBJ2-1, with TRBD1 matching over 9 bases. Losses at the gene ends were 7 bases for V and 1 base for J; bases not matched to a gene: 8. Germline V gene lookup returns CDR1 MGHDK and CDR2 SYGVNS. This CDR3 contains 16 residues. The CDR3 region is CASTSDRGESYNEQFF. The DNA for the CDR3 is TGTGCCAGCACCTCGGACAGGGGAGAGTCCTACAATGAGCAGTTCTTC. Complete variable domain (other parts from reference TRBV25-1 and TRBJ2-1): EADIYQTPRYLVIGTGKKITLECSQTMGHDKMYWYQQDPGMELHLIHYSYGVNSTEKGDLSSESTVSRIRTEHFPLTLESARPSHTSQYLCASTSDRGESYNEQFFGPGTRLTVL.

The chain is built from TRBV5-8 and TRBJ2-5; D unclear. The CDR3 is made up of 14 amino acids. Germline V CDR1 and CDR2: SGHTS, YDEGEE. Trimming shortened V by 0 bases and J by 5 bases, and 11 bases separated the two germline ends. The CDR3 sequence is CASSLVVVAETQYF. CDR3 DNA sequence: TGTGCCAGCAGCTTGGTCGTGGTGGCGGAGACCCAGTACTTC.

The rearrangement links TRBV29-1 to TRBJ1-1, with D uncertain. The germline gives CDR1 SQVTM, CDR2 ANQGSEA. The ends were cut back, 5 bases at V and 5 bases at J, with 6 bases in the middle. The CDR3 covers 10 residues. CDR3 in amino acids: CSVRWTEAFF. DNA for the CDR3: TGCAGCGTTAGGTGGACTGAAGCTTTCTTT. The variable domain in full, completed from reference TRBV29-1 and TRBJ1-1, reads SAVISQKPSRDICQRGTSLTIQCQVDSQVTMMFWYRQQPGQSLTLIATANQGSEATYESGFVIDKFPISRPNLTFSTLTVSNMSPEDSSIYLCSVRWTEAFFGQGTRLTVV.

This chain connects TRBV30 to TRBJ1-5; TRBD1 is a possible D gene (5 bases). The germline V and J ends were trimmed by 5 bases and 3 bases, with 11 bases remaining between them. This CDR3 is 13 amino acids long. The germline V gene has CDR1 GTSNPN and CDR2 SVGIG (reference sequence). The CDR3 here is CAWGGGLNQPQHF. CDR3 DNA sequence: TGTGCCTGGGGGGGTGGGCTCAATCAGCCCCAGCATTTT. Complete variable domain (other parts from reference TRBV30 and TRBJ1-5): SQTIHQWPATLVQPVGSPLSLECTVEGTSNPNLYWYRQAAGRGLQLLFYSVGIGQISSEVPQNLSASRPQDRQFILSSKKLLLSDSGFYLCAWGGGLNQPQHFGDGTRLSIL.

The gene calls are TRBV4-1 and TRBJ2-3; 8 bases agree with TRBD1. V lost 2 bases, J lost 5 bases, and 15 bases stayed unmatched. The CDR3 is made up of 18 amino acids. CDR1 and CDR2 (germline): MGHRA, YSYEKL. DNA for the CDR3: TGCGCCAGCAGCCAAAAGTATCACCTGACAGGGGTAGGAGATACGCAGTATTTT. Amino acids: CASSQKYHLTGVGDTQYF.

CDR3 bases: TGCGCCAGCAGCCCCGCGCCAGGGAGTGGCGAGACCCAGTACTTC. It codes for CASSPAPGSGETQYF. The V gene is TRBV5-1, the J gene TRBJ2-5; D might be TRBD1 or TRBD2, each matching 5 bases. V lost 4 bases, J lost 5 bases, and 18 bases lay in between. CDR1 is SGHRS and CDR2 is YFSETQ in the germline V gene. This CDR3 has 15 amino acids.

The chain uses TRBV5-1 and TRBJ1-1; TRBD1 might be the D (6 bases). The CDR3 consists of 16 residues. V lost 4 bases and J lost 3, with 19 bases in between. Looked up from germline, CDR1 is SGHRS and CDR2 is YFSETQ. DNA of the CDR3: TGCGCCAGCAGCCAACCACCGGGGGGGCCGGACACTGAAGCTTTCTTT. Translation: CASSQPPGGPDTEAFF. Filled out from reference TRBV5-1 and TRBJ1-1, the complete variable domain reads KAGVTQTPRYLIKTRGQQVTLSCSPISGHRSVSWYQQTPGQGLQFLFEYFSETQRNKGNFPGRFSGRQFSNSRSEMNVSTLELGDSALYLCASSQPPGGPDTEAFFGQGTRLTVV.

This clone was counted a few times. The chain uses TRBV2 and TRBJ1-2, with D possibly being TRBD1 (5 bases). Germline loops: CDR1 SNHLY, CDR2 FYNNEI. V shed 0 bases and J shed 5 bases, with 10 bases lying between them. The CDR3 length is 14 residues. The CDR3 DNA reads TGTGCCAGCAGTGAAGCCGGGACCGTGTATGGCTACACCTTC. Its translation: CASSEAGTVYGYTF.

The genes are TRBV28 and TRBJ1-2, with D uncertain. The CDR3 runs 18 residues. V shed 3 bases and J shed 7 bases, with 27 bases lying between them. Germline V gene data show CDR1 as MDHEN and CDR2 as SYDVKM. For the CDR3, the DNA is TGTGCCAGCAGTTTTTACACACCGGACCGGGATGCCGGGCGTGGCTACACCTTC. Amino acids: CASSFYTPDRDAGRGYTF.

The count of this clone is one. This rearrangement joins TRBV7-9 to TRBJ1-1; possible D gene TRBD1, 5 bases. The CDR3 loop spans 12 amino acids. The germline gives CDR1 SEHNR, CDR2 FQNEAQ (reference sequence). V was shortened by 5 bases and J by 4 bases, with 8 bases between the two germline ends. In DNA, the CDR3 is TGTGCCAGCAGCGCCAGGGTCACTGAAGCTTTCTTT. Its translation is CASSARVTEAFF.

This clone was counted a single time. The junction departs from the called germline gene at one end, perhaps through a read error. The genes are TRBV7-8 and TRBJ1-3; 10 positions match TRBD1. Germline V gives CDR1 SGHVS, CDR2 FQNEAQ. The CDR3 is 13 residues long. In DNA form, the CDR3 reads TGTGCCAGCAGCCCCACCGGGACAGGGGCCCTATGGTTT. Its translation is CASSPTGTGALWF.